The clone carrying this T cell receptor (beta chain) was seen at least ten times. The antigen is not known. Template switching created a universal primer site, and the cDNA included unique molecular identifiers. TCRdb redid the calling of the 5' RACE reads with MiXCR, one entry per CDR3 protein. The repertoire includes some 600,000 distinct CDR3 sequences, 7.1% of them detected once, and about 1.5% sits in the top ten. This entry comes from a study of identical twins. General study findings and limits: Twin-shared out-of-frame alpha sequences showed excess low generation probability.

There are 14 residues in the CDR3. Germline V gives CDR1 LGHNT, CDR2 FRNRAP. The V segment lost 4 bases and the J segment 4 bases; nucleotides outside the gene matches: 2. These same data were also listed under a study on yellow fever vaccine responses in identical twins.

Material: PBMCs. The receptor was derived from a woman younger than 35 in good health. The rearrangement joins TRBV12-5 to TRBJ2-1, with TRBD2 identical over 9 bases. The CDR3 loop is CASGSTSGYNEQFF. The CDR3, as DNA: TGTGCTAGTGGTTCCACTAGCGGGTACAATGAGCAGTTCTTC.